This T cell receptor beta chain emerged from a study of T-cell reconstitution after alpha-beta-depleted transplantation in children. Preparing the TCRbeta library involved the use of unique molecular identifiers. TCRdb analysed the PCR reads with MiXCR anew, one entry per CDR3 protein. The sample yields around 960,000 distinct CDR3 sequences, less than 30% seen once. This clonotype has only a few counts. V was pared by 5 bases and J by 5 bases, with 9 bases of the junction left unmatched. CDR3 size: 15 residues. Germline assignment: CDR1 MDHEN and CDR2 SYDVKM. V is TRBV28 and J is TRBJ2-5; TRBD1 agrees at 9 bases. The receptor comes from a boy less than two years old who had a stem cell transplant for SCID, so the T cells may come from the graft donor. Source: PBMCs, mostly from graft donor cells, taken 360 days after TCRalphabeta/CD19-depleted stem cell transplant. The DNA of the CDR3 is TGTGCCAGCAGTCCACGGGACAGGGTAATCGAGACCCAGTACTTC. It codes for CASSPRDRVIETQYF.